This T cell receptor beta chain was recovered during a study of blood T cell repertoires in COVID-19. Across the study: Acute and convalescent COVID-19 specimens originated in the United States, Italy and Spain. PBMCs, B-cell-depleted T cells, or T cells provided the cDNA or gDNA that made up the material.

In the study's own analysis: Nucleated cell counts were estimated from reference gene primer amplification. The protocol was immunoSEQ multiplex PCR, while the TCRdb copy is restricted to in-frame clones and leaves out a portion. The V and J calls and clone size were taken over from that table, and D and trimming were inferred from the DNA. The repertoire includes a few hundred thousand clones, around 83% of them detected once, and roughly 1.9% sits in the top ten. This receptor was obtained from a man between 25 and 39 years old who had recovered from COVID-19. Sequenced: peripheral blood.

In DNA form, the CDR3 reads TGTGCCAGCAGCCAAGGTCTCAATCAGCCCCAGCATTTT. As protein: CASSQGLNQPQHF. The V call is TRBV3-1 (or the pseudogene TRBV3-2), the J call TRBJ1-5, with D hard to call. The CDR3 consists of 13 residues. Trimming took off 1 base at V and 3 bases at J, with 4 bases between the two ends. The germline CDR1 and CDR2 sequences are LGHDT and YNNKEL (reference sequence).